This is a list of T cell receptor beta chains from one sample in a study of blood T cell repertoires in COVID-19. Sequencing was performed with immunoSEQ multiplex PCR; in TCRdb, only in-frame clones are kept and a portion is missing. In the table there are about 16,000 clones, around 89% of which are singletons. Sequenced material: peripheral blood. The receptor source for this set is a human donor in a cohort sampled during active COVID-19. CDR3s include the opening cysteine and the closing phenylalanine or tryptophan. The size field is filled for only some rows; it gives once, few, many or a size class.

>TRBJ2-1|TRBV18|-
CASSPLRLEGNEQFF
>TRBJ2-3|TRBV5-1|-
CASSRTGSTDTQYF
>TRBJ1-4|TRBV4-2|-
CASSQDAGAGRATNEKLFF
>TRBJ1-2|TRBV5-5|medium-sized
CASSFHLRGGDYGYTF
>TRBJ2-3|TRBV4-2|-
CASSSILGWGTDTQYF
>TRBJ2-3|TRBV7-2|-
CASSPRDRVGTDTQYF
>TRBJ2-3|TRBV5-5|once
CASTRTSGDGDTQYF
>TRBJ2-3|TRBV4-1|-
CASSPRLITSTDTQYF
>TRBJ2-2|TRBV28|-
CASSLGRTGGNTGELFF
>TRBJ1-1|TRBV7-2|-
CASSLETGGITEAFF
>TRBJ1-2|TRBV15|few
CATSRDRTDYYGYTF
>TRBJ2-7|TRBV28|-
CASRTGGLYEQYF
>TRBJ1-4|TRBV29-1|-
CSLREKLFF
>TRBJ1-2|TRBV14|-
CASSQEHSYGYTF
>TRBJ2-1|TRBV21-1|-
CASSKGSGGRYGSEQFF
>TRBJ2-3|TRBV9|-
CASTPRVDVGTDTQYF
>TRBJ2-3|TRBV5-1|-
CASSAAGAGGPTDTQYF
>TRBJ2-4|TRBV7-9|-
CASGGGVIAKNIQYF
>TRBJ1-6|TRBV7-2|-
CASSFTATYNSPLHF
>TRBJ2-1|TRBV5-1|-
CASSPQGSSYNEQFF
>TRBJ1-4|TRBV11-2|-
CASSRTGTGVTNEKLFF
>TRBJ1-3|TRBV6-5|-
CASILDRAGNTIYF
>TRBJ1-3|TRBV11-2|-
CASSLERPGGSGNTIYF
>TRBJ2-7|TRBV7-9|-
CASGPGVSRAEQYF
>TRBJ1-5|TRBV6-1|-
CASSEWSGSGQPQHF
>TRBJ2-5|TRBV6-2/TRBV6-3|-
CASSYLGVETQYF
>TRBJ2-3|TRBV7-2|-
CASSKGLAGGTDTQYF
>TRBJ2-2|TRBV7-3|-
CASSLIPAGSSNTGELFF
>TRBJ1-2|TRBV7-2|once
CASSKAGVYGYTF
>TRBJ1-1|TRBV27|-
CASKQDSRGPTTEAFF
>TRBJ1-2|TRBV4-1|few
CASSQESDRILNFGYTF
>TRBJ2-5|TRBV10-2|-
CASSPVKETQYF
>TRBJ2-1|TRBV11-2|few
CASSLDQGTRGEQFF
>TRBJ2-7|TRBV2|-
CAGAQGAGYYEQYF
>TRBJ1-2|TRBV29-1|few
CSVEDSSSGYTF
>TRBJ1-5|TRBV5-5|-
CASSLLSGASNQPQHF
>TRBJ1-1|TRBV2|few
CASRATENTEAFF
>TRBJ2-5|TRBV5-1|-
CASSRERGSQETQYF
>TRBJ2-1|TRBV3-1/TRBV3-2|-
CASSQSRGYEQFF
>TRBJ2-5|TRBV2|-
CASSSGIYQETQYF
>TRBJ2-1|TRBV6-1|-
CASSEARTREALAYNEQFF
>TRBJ1-3|TRBV9|-
CASSPRQGAPGNTIYF
>TRBJ2-1|TRBV29-1|-
CSVYTGTGMNEQFF
>TRBJ2-7|TRBV7-2|-
CASSLDPGYSYEQYF
>TRBJ1-6|TRBV6-5|-
CASTEGTSNSPLHF
>TRBJ2-1|TRBV19|once
CASRDRGQDEQFF
>TRBJ1-2|TRBV5-4|-
CASSRGATGAGYTF
>TRBJ1-2|TRBV7-3|-
CASSPSGTDGYTF
>TRBJ2-1|TRBV7-9|-
CASSLVIRGDYNEQFF
>TRBJ2-3|TRBV5-1|-
CASSLATAGGVDTQYF
>TRBJ2-7|TRBV4-3|-
CASSQDLATPYEQYF
>TRBJ2-1|TRBV7-4|-
CASSLEQTTLSYNEQFF
>TRBJ2-1|TRBV6-6|once
CASMSGGRGEQFF